This paragraph reports one T cell receptor beta chain. Its antigen is still unknown. This same CDR3 is encoded by further DNA sequences in the sample. The V end was cut by 2 bases, the J end by 4 bases, with 2 bases between. This CDR3 contains 12 residues. CDR1 and CDR2 from the germline V gene are SGHDN and FVKESK. This sample stems from a study of shared clonotypes between healthy human individuals. Study-level points and caveats: Depth was large, yet rarefaction showed that sorted-subset sequencing was incomplete. Sampling covered blood only; tissue repertoires likely differ.

Several immunoSEQ plates held equal portions of the genomic DNA taken from each subset. Using about 190 ng DNA, about 30,000 T cell genomes, the sorted-subset replicate PCRs were run. Here immunoSEQ multiplex PCR was the method, and the copy in TCRdb shows in-frame clones only, minus some. The sample holds approximately 980,000 clones, 76% seen once. The chain carries TRBV14 and TRBJ2-2; D is unresolved. The sample comprised memory CD4+ T cells sorted from blood. Sample subset: CD45RA-negative fraction. The clonotype was recovered from a man aged 18 to 29 in good health. CDR3: CASSQSTGELFF. CDR3 nucleotides: TGTGCCAGCAGCCAAAGCACCGGGGAGCTGTTTTTT. Using reference TRBV14 and TRBJ2-2 for the parts outside the CDR3, the full variable domain is EAGVTQFPSHSVIEKGQTVTLRCDPISGHDNLYWYRRVMGKEIKFLLHFVKESKQDESGMPNNRFLAERTGGTYSTLKVQPAELEDSGVYFCASSQSTGELFFGEGSRLTVL.